This is a list of T cell receptor beta chains from one sample in a study of blood T cells in healthy people across ages. TCRdb called the 5' RACE reads again in MiXCR, with one record for every CDR3 protein. The sample records hundreds of thousands of distinct CDR3 sequences, around 32% being singletons. Specimen: blood. Receptor source: an elderly woman in good health. Each CDR3 is given with its conserved first and last residue. The D gene is left open where the match is weak. Expanded clones are given a class, and other clones once, few, many or no size at all.

>14|.|many|TRBJ2-1|TRBV12-5
TGTGCTAGTGGTTTGGTAATTTCCTACAATGAGCAGTTCTTC
CASGLVISYNEQFF
>13|.|few|TRBJ1-6|TRBV28
TGTGCCAGCAGTTTAGGGCAGACTTCACCCCTCCACTTT
CASSLGQTSPLHF
>15|.|.|TRBJ2-3|TRBV20-1
TGCAGTGCTAGAAAACGGAGCAGGGCTACAGATACGCAGTATTTT
CSARKRSRATDTQYF
>14|.|many|TRBJ1-2|TRBV25-1
TGTGCCAGCAGTGAAGGGGGCAGGAACTATGGCTACACCTTC
CASSEGGRNYGYTF
>12|.|.|TRBJ2-7|TRBV2
TGTGCCAGCATTATACAGGAGCACGAGCAGTACTTC
CASIIQEHEQYF
>15|.|.|TRBJ1-5|TRBV28
TGTGCCAGCAGTTCAGCAGGGTCAGGGGATCAGCCCCAGCATTTT
CASSSAGSGDQPQHF
>15|TRBD1|many|TRBJ1-2|TRBV7-3
TGTGCCAGCAGCTTCGGACTCAGGGGGGACTATGGCTACACCTTC
CASSFGLRGDYGYTF
>13|.|.|TRBJ2-3|TRBV2
TGTGCCAGCAGGGACGGCGGCCCAGATACGCAGTATTTT
CASRDGGPDTQYF
>16|.|once|TRBJ2-3|TRBV15
TGTGCCACCAGCAGAACGACAGCGGCCCGCACAGATACGCAGTATTTT
CATSRTTAARTDTQYF
>13|.|.|TRBJ2-5|TRBV5-4
TGTGCCAGCAGCTTAGCAATGCAAGAGACCCAGTACTTC
CASSLAMQETQYF
>18|TRBD2|.|TRBJ2-2|TRBV7-3
TGTGCCAGCAGCCCGATCGGGGGGGTTAACAAGAACACCGGGGAGCTGTTTTTT
CASSPIGGVNKNTGELFF
>14|.|.|TRBJ2-7|TRBV6-5
TGTGCCAGCAGTCCCGGAGGGGCGGCCTACGAGCAGTACTTC
CASSPGGAAYEQYF